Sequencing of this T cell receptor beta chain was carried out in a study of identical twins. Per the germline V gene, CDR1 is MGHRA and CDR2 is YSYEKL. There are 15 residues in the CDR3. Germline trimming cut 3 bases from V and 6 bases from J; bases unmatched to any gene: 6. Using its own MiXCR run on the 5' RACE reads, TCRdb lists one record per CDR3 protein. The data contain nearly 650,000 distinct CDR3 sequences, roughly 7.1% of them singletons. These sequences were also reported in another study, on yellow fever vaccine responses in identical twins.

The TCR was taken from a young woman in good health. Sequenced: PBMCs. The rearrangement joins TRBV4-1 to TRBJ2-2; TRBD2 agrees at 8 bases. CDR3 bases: TGCGCCAGCAGCCAGACCGGGACTAGGGCCGGGGAGCTGTTTTTT. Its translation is CASSQTGTRAGELFF.